Following are 14 T cell receptor beta chains from one sample sequenced in a study of shared clonotypes between healthy human individuals. TCRdb's copy holds only in-frame clones and misses some; the assay was immunoSEQ multiplex PCR. The table lists 2 million to 2.5 million clones, nearly 97% of them singletons, with approximately 0.13% in the top ten. The sequenced sample consisted of naive CD4+ T cells sorted from blood. Specified subset: CD45RA+ positively selected. These receptors were taken from a young man in good health.

The chain is built from TRBV5-1 and TRBJ2-5, with D unclear. The CDR3 totals 13 residues. Per the germline V gene, CDR1 is SGHRS and CDR2 is YFSETQ. Trimming stripped 4 bases from V and 5 bases from J, with 12 bases between. Here the CDR3 reads CASSRSGFETQYF. In DNA, the CDR3 is TGCGCCAGCAGCCGTTCCGGATTTGAGACCCAGTACTTC.

The rearrangement uses TRBV6-1 and TRBJ1-5; no definite D call. CDR3 length equals 14 residues. Germline CDR1 and CDR2: MNHNS and SASEGT. V was pared by 4 bases and J by 4 bases, with 11 bases between. CDR3 sequence: CASSVGPVNQPQHF. The CDR3 DNA reads as TGTGCCAGCAGTGTTGGTCCAGTTAATCAGCCCCAGCATTTT.

The table lists this clone with a count of one. The rearrangement links TRBV2 to TRBJ2-5; 9 bases agree with TRBD1. The CDR3 loop spans 14 amino acids. The germline V gene encodes CDR1 SNHLY and CDR2 FYNNEI. Trimming removed 3 bases from V and 1 base from J; junction bases left unmatched: 0. The CDR3 sequence is CASSETGGQETQYF. CDR3 nucleotides: TGTGCCAGCAGTGAGACAGGGGGCCAAGAGACCCAGTACTTC.

The chain links TRBV10-3 to TRBJ2-5; D ambiguous. CDR1 and CDR2 from the germline V gene are ENHRY and SYGVKD. The CDR3 spans 13 residues. Deletions cut 10 bases from V and 2 bases from J, with 14 bases between. The CDR3, as DNA: TGTGCCACCCACAGAACCCTTCAAGAGACCCAGTACTTC. Its translation is CATHRTLQETQYF.

V is TRBV4-1 and J is TRBJ1-4, with D uncertain. Germline CDR1 and CDR2: MGHRA and YSYEKL. The CDR3 spans 19 residues. Trimming left V 0 bases short and J 0 bases short, with 17 bases between. In DNA form, the CDR3 reads TGCGCCAGCAGCCAAGACCGGGCCCTGCAAGAGACAACTAATGAAAAACTGTTTTTT. This encodes CASSQDRALQETTNEKLFF.

The rearrangement links TRBV29-1 to TRBJ2-7, with TRBD1 identical over 10 bases. Germline values: CDR1 SQVTM, CDR2 ANQGSEA. CDR3 length equals 12 residues. Trimming took 7 bases from V and 3 from J; bases not matched to a gene: 3. This CDR3 is CSAGQGGYEQYF. In nucleotides, the CDR3 is TGCAGCGCTGGACAGGGGGGCTACGAGCAGTACTTC.

This clone came up once. The chain combines TRBV9 with TRBJ2-1; tentative D call: TRBD2 (6 bases). Trimming pared 2 bases from V and 1 base from J, leaving 13 bases between. The CDR3 is 16 residues long. The V gene's germline CDR1 is SGDLS and CDR2 YYNGEE. The CDR3 DNA sequence: TGTGCCAGCAGCGTCTTGTCGCGGGGTTCCTACAATGAGCAGTTCTTC. It encodes CASSVLSRGSYNEQFF. Full variable domain (rest looked up from reference TRBV9 and TRBJ2-1): DSGVTQTPKHLITATGQRVTLRCSPRSGDLSVYWYQQSLDQGLQFLIQYYNGEERAKGNILERFSAQQFPDLHSELNLSSLELGDSALYFCASSVLSRGSYNEQFFGPGTRLTVL.

This rearrangement joins TRBV12-5 to TRBJ1-1; D remains ambiguous. The CDR3 loop spans 13 amino acids. Germline V lookup: CDR1 LGHNT, CDR2 FRNRAP. The V end was cut by 4 bases, the J end by 4 bases, with 10 bases between. This chain's CDR3 is CASGSRGGTEAFF. CDR3 DNA: TGTGCTAGTGGTTCGCGAGGCGGCACTGAAGCTTTCTTT.

The V and J genes are TRBV7-8 and TRBJ2-5; TRBD2 matches at 14 bases. The ends lost 2 bases at V and 1 base at J; junction bases unmatched: 6. This CDR3 is built from 18 residues. Germline V gives CDR1 SGHVS, CDR2 FQNEAQ. The CDR3 loop is CASSLSNGLAGGQETQYF. DNA of the CDR3: TGTGCCAGCAGCTTATCCAACGGACTAGCGGGAGGCCAAGAGACCCAGTACTTC.

This sequence joins TRBV2 and TRBJ1-2; D gene unclear. This CDR3 is 15 amino acids long. V dropped 6 bases and J dropped 1 base, with 15 bases sitting between them. Germline-derived CDR1 and CDR2 are SNHLY and FYNNEI. CDR3 sequence reads: CASRGLSGYNYGYTF. CDR3 sequence (DNA): TGTGCCAGCAGAGGCTTATCTGGATATAACTATGGCTACACCTTC.

This chain links TRBV10-3 with TRBJ1-5; tentatively, D is TRBD1 (5 bases). Trimming pared 0 bases from V and 6 bases from J, leaving 12 bases between. The CDR3 is made up of 15 amino acids. Germline CDR1 is ENHRY and CDR2 is SYGVKD. The CDR3 region is CAISESGGMPQPQHF. For the CDR3, the DNA is TGTGCCATCAGTGAGTCGGGGGGGATGCCTCAGCCCCAGCATTTT.

The rearrangement links TRBV18 to TRBJ2-7, with 10 bases that match TRBD2. The CDR3 runs 17 residues. CDR1 KGHSH and CDR2 LQKENI come from the germline V gene. V was clipped by 0 bases and J by 0 bases; unmatched bases: 5. CDR3 residues: CASSPPNSGGLSYEQYF. The CDR3 coding sequence is TGTGCCAGCTCACCACCCAATAGCGGGGGGCTCTCCTACGAGCAGTACTTC.

The J gene is TRBJ2-2, the V gene TRBV5-1; 9 bases match TRBD2. Germline-derived CDR1 and CDR2 are SGHRS and YFSETQ. This CDR3 is built from 16 residues. V was pared by 4 bases and J by 6 bases, with 10 bases of the junction left unmatched. CDR3 protein: CASSPDGGRAPGELFF. CDR3 bases: TGCGCCAGCAGCCCGGATGGCGGGAGGGCCCCCGGGGAGCTGTTTTTT.

CDR3 coding DNA: TGTGCCAGCAGCCAAGATGTGGCACCTCAGAACACCGGGGAGCTGTTTTTT. Translating gives CASSQDVAPQNTGELFF. The rearrangement uses TRBV4-2 and TRBJ2-2; D unclear. CDR1 and CDR2 (germline): LGHNA, YNFKEQ. CDR3 size: 17 residues. Trimming took 0 bases from V and 1 from J, leaving 12 bases between them.